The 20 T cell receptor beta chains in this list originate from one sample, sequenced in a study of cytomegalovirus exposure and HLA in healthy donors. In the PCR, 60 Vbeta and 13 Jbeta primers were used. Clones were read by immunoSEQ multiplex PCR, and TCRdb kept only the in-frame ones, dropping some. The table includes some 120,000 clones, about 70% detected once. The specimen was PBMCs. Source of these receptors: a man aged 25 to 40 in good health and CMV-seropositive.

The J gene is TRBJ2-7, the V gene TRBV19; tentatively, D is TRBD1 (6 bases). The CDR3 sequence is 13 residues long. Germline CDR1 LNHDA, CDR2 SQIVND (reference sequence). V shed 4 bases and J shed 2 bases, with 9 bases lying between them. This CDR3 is CASSNGQPYEQYF. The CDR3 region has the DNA TGTGCCAGTAGTAACGGACAGCCCTACGAGCAGTACTTC.

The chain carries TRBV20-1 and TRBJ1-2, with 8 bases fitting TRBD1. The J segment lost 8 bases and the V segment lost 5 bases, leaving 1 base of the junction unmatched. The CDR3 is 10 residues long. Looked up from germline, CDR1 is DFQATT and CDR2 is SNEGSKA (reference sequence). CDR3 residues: CSADRGGYTF. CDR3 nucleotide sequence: TGCAGTGCTGACAGGGGAGGCTACACCTTC.

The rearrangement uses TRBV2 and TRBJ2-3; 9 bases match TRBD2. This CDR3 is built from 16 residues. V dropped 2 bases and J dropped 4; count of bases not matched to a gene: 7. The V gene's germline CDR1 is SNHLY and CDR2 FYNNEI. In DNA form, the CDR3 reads TGTGCCAGCAGTGAATTCGGCGGGGGGGCCCCAGATACGCAGTATTTT. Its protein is CASSEFGGGAPDTQYF. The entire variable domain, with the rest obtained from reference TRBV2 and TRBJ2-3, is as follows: EPEVTQTPSHQVTQMGQEVILRCVPISNHLYFYWYRQILGQKVEFLVSFYNNEISEKSEIFDDQFSVERPDGSNFTLKIRSTKLEDSAMYFCASSEFGGGAPDTQYFGPGTRLTVL.

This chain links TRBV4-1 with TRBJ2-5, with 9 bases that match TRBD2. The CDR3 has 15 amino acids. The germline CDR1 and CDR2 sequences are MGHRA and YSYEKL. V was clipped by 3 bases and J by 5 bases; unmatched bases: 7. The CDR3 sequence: CASSHGGGAAETQYF. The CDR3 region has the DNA TGCGCCAGCAGCCATGGCGGGGGGGCGGCCGAGACCCAGTACTTC.

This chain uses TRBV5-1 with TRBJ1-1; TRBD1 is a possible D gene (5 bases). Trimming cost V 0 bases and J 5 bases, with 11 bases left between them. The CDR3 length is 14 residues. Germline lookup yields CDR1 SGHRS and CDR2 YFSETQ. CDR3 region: CASSLAAGWTEAFF. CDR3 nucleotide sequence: TGCGCCAGCAGCTTGGCGGCAGGGTGGACTGAAGCTTTCTTT.

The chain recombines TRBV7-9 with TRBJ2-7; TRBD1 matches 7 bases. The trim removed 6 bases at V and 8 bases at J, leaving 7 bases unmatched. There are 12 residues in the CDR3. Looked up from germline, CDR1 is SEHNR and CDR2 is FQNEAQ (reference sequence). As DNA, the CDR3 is TGTGCCAGCAGACCCCGACAGGGAAAGCAGTACTTC. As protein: CASRPRQGKQYF. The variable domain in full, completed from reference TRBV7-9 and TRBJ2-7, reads DTGVSQNPRHKITKRGQNVTFRCDPISEHNRLYWYRQTLGQGPEFLTYFQNEAQLEKSRLLSDRFSAERPKGSFSTLEIQRTEQGDSAMYLCASRPRQGKQYFGPGTRLTVT.

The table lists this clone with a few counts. The CDR3 bases are TGTGCCAGCAGTTCCCGTAGCGGGGGGATCTATGAGCAGTACTTC. Translation: CASSSRSGGIYEQYF. The chain employs TRBV28 and TRBJ2-7, with 10 bases fitting TRBD2. CDR1 MDHEN and CDR2 SYDVKM come from the germline V gene. CDR3 length: 15 amino acids. Trimming at V came to 4 bases and at J to 7 bases, leaving 10 bases not matched to a gene.

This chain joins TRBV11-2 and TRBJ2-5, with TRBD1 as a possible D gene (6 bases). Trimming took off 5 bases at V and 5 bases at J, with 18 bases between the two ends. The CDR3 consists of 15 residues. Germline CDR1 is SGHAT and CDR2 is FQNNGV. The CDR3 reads CASSKIGTWWETQYF. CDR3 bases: TGTGCCAGCAGCAAGATTGGGACATGGTGGGAGACCCAGTACTTC.

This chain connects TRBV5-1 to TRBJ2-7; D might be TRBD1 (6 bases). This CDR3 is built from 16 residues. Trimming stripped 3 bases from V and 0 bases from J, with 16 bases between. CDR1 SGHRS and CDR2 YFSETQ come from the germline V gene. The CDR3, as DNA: TGCGCCAGCAGCTCCCGGGACACTACAAGCTCCTACGAGCAGTACTTC. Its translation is CASSSRDTTSSYEQYF.

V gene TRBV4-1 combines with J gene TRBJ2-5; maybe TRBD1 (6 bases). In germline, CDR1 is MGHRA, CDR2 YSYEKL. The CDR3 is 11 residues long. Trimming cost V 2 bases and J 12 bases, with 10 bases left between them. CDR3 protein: CASSQSGVEYF. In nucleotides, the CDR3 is TGCGCCAGCAGCCAATCAGGGGTGGAGTACTTC.

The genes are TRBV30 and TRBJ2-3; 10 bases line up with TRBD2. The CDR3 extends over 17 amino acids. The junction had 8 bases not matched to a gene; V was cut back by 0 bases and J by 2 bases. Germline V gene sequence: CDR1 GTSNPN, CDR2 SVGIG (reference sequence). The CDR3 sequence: CAWSVRRTSGNTDTQYF. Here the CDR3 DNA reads TGTGCCTGGAGTGTACGAAGGACTAGCGGAAACACAGATACGCAGTATTTT. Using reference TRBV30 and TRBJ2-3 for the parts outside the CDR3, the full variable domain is SQTIHQWPATLVQPVGSPLSLECTVEGTSNPNLYWYRQAAGRGLQLLFYSVGIGQISSEVPQNLSASRPQDRQFILSSKKLLLSDSGFYLCAWSVRRTSGNTDTQYFGPGTRLTVL.

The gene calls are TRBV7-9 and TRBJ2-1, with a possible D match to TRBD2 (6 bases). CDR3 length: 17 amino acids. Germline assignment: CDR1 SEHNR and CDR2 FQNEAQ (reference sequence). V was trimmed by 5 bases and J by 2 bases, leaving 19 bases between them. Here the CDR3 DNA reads TGTGCCAGCAGCCCTTGGGGGTCGGAGGGTCCCTACAATGAGCAGTTCTTC. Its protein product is CASSPWGSEGPYNEQFF.

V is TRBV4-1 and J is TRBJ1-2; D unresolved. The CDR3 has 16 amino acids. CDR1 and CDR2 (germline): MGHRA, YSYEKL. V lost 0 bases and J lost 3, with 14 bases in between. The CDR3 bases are TGCGCCAGCAGCCAAGAAGACGGGAGGCCATACTATGGCTACACCTTC. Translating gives CASSQEDGRPYYGYTF.

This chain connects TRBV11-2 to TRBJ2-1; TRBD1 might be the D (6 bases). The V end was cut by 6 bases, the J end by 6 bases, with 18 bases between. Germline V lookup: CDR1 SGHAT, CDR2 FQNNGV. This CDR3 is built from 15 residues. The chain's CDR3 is CASRDRRTKFNEQFF. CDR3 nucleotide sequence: TGTGCCAGCAGAGACAGGAGGACAAAGTTCAATGAGCAGTTCTTC.

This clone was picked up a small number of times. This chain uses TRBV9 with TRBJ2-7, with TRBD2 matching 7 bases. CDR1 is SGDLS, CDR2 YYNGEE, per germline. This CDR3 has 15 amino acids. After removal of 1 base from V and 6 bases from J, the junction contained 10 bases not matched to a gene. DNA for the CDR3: TGTGCCAGCAGCGTACAATCGGGGGGAGTCGGCGAGCAGTACTTC. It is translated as CASSVQSGGVGEQYF. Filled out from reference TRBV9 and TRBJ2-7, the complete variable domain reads DSGVTQTPKHLITATGQRVTLRCSPRSGDLSVYWYQQSLDQGLQFLIQYYNGEERAKGNILERFSAQQFPDLHSELNLSSLELGDSALYFCASSVQSGGVGEQYFGPGTRLTVT.

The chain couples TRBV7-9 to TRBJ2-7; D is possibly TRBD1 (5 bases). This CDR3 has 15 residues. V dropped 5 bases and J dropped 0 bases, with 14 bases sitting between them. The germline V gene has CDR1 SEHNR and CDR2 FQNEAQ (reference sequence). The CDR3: CASSPLTATSYEQYF. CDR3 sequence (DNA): TGTGCCAGCAGCCCTCTGACAGCAACCTCCTACGAGCAGTACTTC. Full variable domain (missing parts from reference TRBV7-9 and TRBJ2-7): DTGVSQNPRHKITKRGQNVTFRCDPISEHNRLYWYRQTLGQGPEFLTYFQNEAQLEKSRLLSDRFSAERPKGSFSTLEIQRTEQGDSAMYLCASSPLTATSYEQYFGPGTRLTVT.

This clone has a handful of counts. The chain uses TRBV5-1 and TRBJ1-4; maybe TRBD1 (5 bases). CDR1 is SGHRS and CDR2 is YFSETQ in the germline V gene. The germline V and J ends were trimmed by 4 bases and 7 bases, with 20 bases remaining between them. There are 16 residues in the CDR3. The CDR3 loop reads CASSPGLLNPREKLFF. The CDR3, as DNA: TGCGCCAGCAGCCCGGGACTTCTAAATCCTCGTGAAAAACTGTTTTTT.

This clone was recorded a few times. CDR3 sequence: CASSVWDSDTEAFF. In nucleotides, the CDR3 is TGTGCCAGCAGCGTGTGGGACAGCGACACTGAAGCTTTCTTT. The chain joins TRBV9 to TRBJ1-1, with TRBD1 matching over 7 bases. This CDR3 has 14 residues. The J segment lost 3 bases and the V segment lost 2 bases, leaving 4 bases of the junction unmatched. CDR1 and CDR2 from the germline V gene are SGDLS and YYNGEE.

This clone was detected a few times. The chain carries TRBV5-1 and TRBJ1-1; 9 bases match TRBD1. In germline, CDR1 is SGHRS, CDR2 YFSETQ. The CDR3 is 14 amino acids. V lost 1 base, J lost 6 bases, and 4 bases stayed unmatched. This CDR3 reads CASSLTGGLPEAFF. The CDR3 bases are TGCGCCAGCAGCTTGACAGGGGGCCTCCCTGAAGCTTTCTTT.

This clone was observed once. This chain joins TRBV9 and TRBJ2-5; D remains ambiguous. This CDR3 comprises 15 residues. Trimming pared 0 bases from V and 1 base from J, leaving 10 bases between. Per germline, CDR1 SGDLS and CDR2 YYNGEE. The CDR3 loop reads CASSVAPRLQETQYF. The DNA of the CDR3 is TGTGCCAGCAGCGTAGCCCCCAGGCTCCAAGAGACCCAGTACTTC.